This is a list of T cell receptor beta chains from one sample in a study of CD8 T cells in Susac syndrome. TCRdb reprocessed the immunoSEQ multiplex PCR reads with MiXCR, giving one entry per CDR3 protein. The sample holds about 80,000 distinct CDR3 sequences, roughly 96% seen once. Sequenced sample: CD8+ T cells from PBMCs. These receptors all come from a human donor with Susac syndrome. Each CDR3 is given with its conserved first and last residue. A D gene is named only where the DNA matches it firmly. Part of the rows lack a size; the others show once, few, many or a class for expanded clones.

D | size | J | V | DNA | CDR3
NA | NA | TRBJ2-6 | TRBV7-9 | TGTGCCAGCGGGCCATTGAACGGGTGGAGCTCTGGGGCCAACGTCCTGACTTTC | CASGPLNGWSSGANVLTF
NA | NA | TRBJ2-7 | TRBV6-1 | TGTGCCAGCAGTGACAGCTTGGACGAGCAGTACTTC | CASSDSLDEQYF
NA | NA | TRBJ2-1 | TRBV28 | TGTGCCAGCAGTTTATTATGGGACCCTCCGTGGAATGAGCAGTTCTTC | CASSLLWDPPWNEQFF
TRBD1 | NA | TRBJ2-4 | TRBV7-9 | TGTGCCAGCAGCCCGCGACAGGGAGTAGCCAAAAACATTCAGTACTTC | CASSPRQGVAKNIQYF
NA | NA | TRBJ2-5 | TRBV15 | TGTGCCACCAGCAGAGATCTGGGAAACCAAGAGACCCAGTACTTC | CATSRDLGNQETQYF
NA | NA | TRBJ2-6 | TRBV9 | TGTGCCAGCAGCGTAGAACCTGGCTCTGGGGCCAACGTCCTGACTTTC | CASSVEPGSGANVLTF
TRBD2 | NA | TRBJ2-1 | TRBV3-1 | TGTGCCAGCAGCCATTTAAAGCGGGGAGGATCCTACAATGAGCAGTTCTTC | CASSHLKRGGSYNEQFF
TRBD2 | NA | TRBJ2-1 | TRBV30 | TGTGCCTGGAGTGGGGGTACTAGCGGGGCGTACAATGAGCAGTTCTTC | CAWSGGTSGAYNEQFF
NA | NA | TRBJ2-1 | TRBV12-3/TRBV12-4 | TGTGCCAGCAGTTTTGGCCCCGCGGGGATGGATGAGCAGTTCTTC | CASSFGPAGMDEQFF
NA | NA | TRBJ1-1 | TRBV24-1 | TGTGCCACCAGAACCCAGGAAAACACTGAAGCTTTCTTT | CATRTQENTEAFF
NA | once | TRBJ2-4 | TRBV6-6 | TGTGCCAGCACTCACCCGTCAGCCTTAGCCAAAAACATTCAGTACTTC | CASTHPSALAKNIQYF
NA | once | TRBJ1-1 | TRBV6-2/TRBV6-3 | TGTGCCAGCAGTCCAGAGAACACTGAAGCTTTCTTT | CASSPENTEAFF
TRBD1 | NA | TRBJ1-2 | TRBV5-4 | TGTGCCAGCAGCTTGGATTACAGGGGACTTAACTATGGCTACACCTTC | CASSLDYRGLNYGYTF
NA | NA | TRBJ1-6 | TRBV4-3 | TGCGCCAGCAGCCATGACGGAGATTCACCCCTCCACTTT | CASSHDGDSPLHF
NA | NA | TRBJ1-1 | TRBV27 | TGTGCCAGCAGTCCAGTTGAAGGTTGGACTGAAGCTTTCTTT | CASSPVEGWTEAFF
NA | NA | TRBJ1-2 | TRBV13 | TGTGCCAGCAGCTTGGGTACAGGGAACTATGGCTACACCTTC | CASSLGTGNYGYTF
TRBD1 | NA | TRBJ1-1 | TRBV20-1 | TGCAGTGCCAGCCTCCGACAGGGGGACACTGAAGCTTTCTTT | CSASLRQGDTEAFF
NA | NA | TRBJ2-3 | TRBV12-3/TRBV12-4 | TGTGCCAGCAGTTTAGCGGCAGCTTTTAGCACAGATACGCAGTATTTT | CASSLAAAFSTDTQYF
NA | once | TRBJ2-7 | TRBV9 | TGTGCCAGCAGCGTAGGGATGGAGGCCAGCTCGTACGAGCAGTACTTC | CASSVGMEASSYEQYF
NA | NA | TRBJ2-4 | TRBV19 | TGTGCCAGTAGTTCCCGCGCCGAGGACATTCAGTACTTC | CASSSRAEDIQYF
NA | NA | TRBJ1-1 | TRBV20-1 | TGCAGTGCTAGCCCGGGACCACGGAACACTGAAGCTTTCTTT | CSASPGPRNTEAFF
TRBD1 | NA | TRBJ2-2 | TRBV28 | TGTGCCAGCAGTCTGACAGGGGACGCCGGGGAGCTGTTTTTT | CASSLTGDAGELFF
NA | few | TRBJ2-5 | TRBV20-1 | TGCAGTGCTAGGGGAGCGAACCAAGAGACCCAGTACTTC | CSARGANQETQYF
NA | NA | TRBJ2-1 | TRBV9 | TGTGCCAGCAGCGTAGGTTCCGGAAATGAGCAGTTCTTC | CASSVGSGNEQFF
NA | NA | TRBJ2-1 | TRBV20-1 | TGCAGTGCTAGATCTCCCAGTTACAATGAGCAGTTCTTC | CSARSPSYNEQFF
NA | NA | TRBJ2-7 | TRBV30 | TGTGCCTGGAGTCCCACCTACTACGAGCAGTACTTC | CAWSPTYYEQYF
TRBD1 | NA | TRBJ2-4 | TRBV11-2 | TGTGCCAGCAGCTCGAGGGGGCTGGAAAACATTCAGTACTTC | CASSSRGLENIQYF
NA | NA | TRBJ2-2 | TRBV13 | TGTGCCGGAGGGGATAGAGGAGCGACCGGGGAGCTGTTTTTT | CAGGDRGATGELFF
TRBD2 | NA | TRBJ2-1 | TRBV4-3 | TGCGCCAGCAGCCCAACTAGCGGGAGAGAGTACAATGAGCAGTTCTTC | CASSPTSGREYNEQFF
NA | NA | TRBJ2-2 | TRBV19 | TGTGCCACCCAACTCGCATCGAACACCGGGGAGCTGTTTTTT | CATQLASNTGELFF
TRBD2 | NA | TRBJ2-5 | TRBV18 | TGTGCCAGCTCACCGACGGGGGGGAAAGAGACCCAGTACTTC | CASSPTGGKETQYF
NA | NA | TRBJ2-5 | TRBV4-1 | TGCGCCAGCGCCGGGGAGTGGGAGGAGACCCAGTACTTC | CASAGEWEETQYF
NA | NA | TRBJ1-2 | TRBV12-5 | TGTGCTAGTGGTTTGGAGGGGACCGAGACCTACTATGGCTACACCTTC | CASGLEGTETYYGYTF
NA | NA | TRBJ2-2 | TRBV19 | TGTGCCACCACAAACTGGGGGGCCGGGGAGCTGTTTTTT | CATTNWGAGELFF
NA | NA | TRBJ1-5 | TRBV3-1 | TGTGCCAGCAGCTCAGGGCCACAGGGTCATCAGCCCCAGCATTTT | CASSSGPQGHQPQHF
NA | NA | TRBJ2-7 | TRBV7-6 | TGTGCCAGCAGCCCATCGTCGAGGGGGGGGTCCTACGAGCAGTACTTC | CASSPSSRGGSYEQYF
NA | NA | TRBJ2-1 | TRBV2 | TGTGCCAGTGCCGCGGAGTACAATGAGCAGTTCTTC | CASAAEYNEQFF
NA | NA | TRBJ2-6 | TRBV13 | TGTGCCAGCAGCTTAGGGGTGTCTGGGGCCAACGTCCTGACTTTC | CASSLGVSGANVLTF
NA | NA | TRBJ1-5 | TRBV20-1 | TGCAGTGCTCCGGCCTTTAGTAACGAGCCCCAGCATTTT | CSAPAFSNEPQHF
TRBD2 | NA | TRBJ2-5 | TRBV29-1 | TGCAGCGTAGTGGACGGGGGGGAGACCCAGTACTTC | CSVVDGGETQYF
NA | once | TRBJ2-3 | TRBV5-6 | TGTGCCAGCACCGGGCCGCTGACAGCAGATACGCAGTATTTT | CASTGPLTADTQYF
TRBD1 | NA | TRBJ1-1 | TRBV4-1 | TGCGCCAGCAGCCAAGTTACAGGGGGGACTGAAGCTTTCTTT | CASSQVTGGTEAFF
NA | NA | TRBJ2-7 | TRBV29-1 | TGCAGCGTTACCACCCGCGGTGCAATGGACGAGCAGTACTTC | CSVTTRGAMDEQYF
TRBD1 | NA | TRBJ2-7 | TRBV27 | TGTGCCAGCTGGACAGGGTCCTACGAGCAGTACTTC | CASWTGSYEQYF
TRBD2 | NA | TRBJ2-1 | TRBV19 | TGTGCCAGTACCCCCAGCGGGAGTGTCTCCTACAATGAGCAGTTCTTC | CASTPSGSVSYNEQFF
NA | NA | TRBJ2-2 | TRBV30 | TGTGCCTGGAGTATTGGCGACGGGGAGCTGTTTTTT | CAWSIGDGELFF
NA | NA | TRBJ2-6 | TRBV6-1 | TGTGCCAGCAGTCAGGACAGCTTCTCTGGGGCCAACGTCCTGACTTTC | CASSQDSFSGANVLTF
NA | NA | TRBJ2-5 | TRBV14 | TGTGCCAGCAGTCAACCGGCCGTGGGAAAGGAGACCCAGTACTTC | CASSQPAVGKETQYF
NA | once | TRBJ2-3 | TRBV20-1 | TGCAGTGCTAGTCCCCAGAAGGCAGATACGCAGTATTTT | CSASPQKADTQYF
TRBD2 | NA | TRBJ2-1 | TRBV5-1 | TGCGCCAGCAGCGCAGCGACTAGCGGGGGGGCTCTGGAGCAGTTCTTC | CASSAATSGGALEQFF
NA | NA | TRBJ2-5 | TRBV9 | TGTGCCAGCAGCGTTACGGGGGCCCAGGAGACCCAGTACTTC | CASSVTGAQETQYF
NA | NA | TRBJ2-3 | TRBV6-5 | TGTGCCAGCAGTTACGACGTCGCGGGCACAGATACGCAGTATTTT | CASSYDVAGTDTQYF
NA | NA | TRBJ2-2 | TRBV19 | TGTGCCAGTAGTATCGCCCCGGCGGAGCTGTTTTTT | CASSIAPAELFF